The source of this TCR beta chain is a study of post-analysis software for immune sequencing data (dated by TCRdb to about 2015). About the full investigation: Relapsing-remitting, secondary progressive and progressive-relapsing multiple sclerosis were recorded as disease courses, and subtype annotation was lacking for some patients. Patient repertoires were compared against about a dozen previously published healthy control repertoires from donors aged about 6 to 27 years. A subset of samples was prepared in parallel using single-end sample barcoding, then pooled and co-amplified after Illumina adapter ligation. Beyond this particular receptor, the publication reports: Direct clustering with F measure showed strong co-clustering of samples prepared in the same batch, prompting a batch-effect correction. The control group was slightly older than the multiple sclerosis patient group. Multiple sclerosis patients had significantly lower normalized Chao1 diversity than controls, a result that suggests substantial peripheral T-cell clonal expansion. Significantly higher frequencies in patients than in controls were found for several TRBV segments, including TRBV5-6, TRBV5-1 and TRBV20-1.

The CDR3 starts with the cysteine, ends with the phenylalanine, and has 13 residues. Only the CDR3 portion is preserved as DNA: 39 bases, with reading frame beginning at the first base. Per the germline V gene, SGHTA is the CDR1 and FQGNSA is the CDR2. The germline V and J ends show losses of 1 base and 9 bases respectively, and no gene match explains 3 bases of the junction. This clonotype occurred a few times. Its target antigen remains unknown. No much larger clone exists at a distance of one base, and base qualities are not known. The protocol used for the library was PCR. TCRdb lists the instrument as Illumina HiSeq 2500. To reduce PCR and sequencing biases, unique molecular identifiers were built into the TCR beta cDNA libraries. Per 1 to 10 million input T cells, roughly 0.5 million cDNA molecules were obtained, such that each molecule approximated one T cell. The same protocol used for the earlier healthy control dataset was applied to prepare and sequence the patient libraries. Samples belonging to the same batch were prepared together, multiplexed and sequenced on a shared HiSeq lane. Per the source publication's procedure: Raw barcoded reads were processed with MIGEC, and single-read molecular identifier groups were discarded before consensus assembly and CDR3 extraction. VDJtools was used for post-analysis of the clonotype tables, and diversity was normalized by down-sampling every dataset to the size of the smallest sample. In repertoire overlap clustering, CDR3 amino acid sequences, but not nucleotide sequences, were matched to correct batch-related cross-sample contamination. In-frame beta chains were kept once TCRdb had trimmed the public reads at Q25 with fastp and called clones with MiXCR. Duplicate CDR3 protein sequences are folded into a single record with the most common DNA and genes. The V and J calls shown here were made by TCRdb, not taken from the authors' results. The table for this sample lists some 700,000 distinct CDR3 sequences; roughly three fifths of them were counted only once. The ten largest clones represent about 11% of the sample.

TCR beta repertoires were profiled from peripheral blood of roughly 13 young patients with multiple sclerosis to demonstrate the VDJtools post-analysis software. The multiple sclerosis patients were children and adolescents ranging in age from about 6 to 17 years. Sequences were obtained from blood. This chain joins TRBV7-2 to TRBJ2-1; the junction holds 7 bases that match TRBD2. This clonotype originated in a girl aged 2-9 years with multiple sclerosis. The CDR3 amino acid sequence is: CASSLGTRVEQFF. The DNA sequence is TGTGCCAGCAGCTTAGGGACTAGGGTTGAGCAGTTCTTC.